This entry lists 14 T cell receptor beta chains sequenced from one sample in a study of cytomegalovirus exposure and HLA in healthy donors. PCR used 60 Vbeta primers and 13 Jbeta primers. TCRdb's table, derived via immunoSEQ multiplex PCR, lists solely in-frame clones and lacks some. This table holds about 150,000 clones, approximately 81% found once. Sample: PBMCs. These receptors were obtained from a boy younger than 10 in good health and CMV-seronegative.

The chain combines TRBV4-1 with TRBJ2-1; 8 bases map to TRBD2. The V and J ends lost 6 bases and 4 bases, in that order; junction bases with no gene match: 5. Germline CDR1 MGHRA, CDR2 YSYEKL. There are 14 residues in the CDR3. The CDR3 region has the DNA TGCGCCAGCAGAGGAACTAGCGGTTACAATGAGCAGTTCTTC. This gives the protein CASRGTSGYNEQFF.

This clone was observed a few times. The chain recombines TRBV5-6 with TRBJ2-7, with a weak D call TRBD1 (7 bases). The germline V and J ends were trimmed by 2 bases and 5 bases, with 17 bases remaining between them. CDR3 length: 15 residues. Germline lookup yields CDR1 SGHDT and CDR2 YYEEEE. The CDR3 sequence is CASSFGQGGIDEQYF. The CDR3 DNA sequence: TGTGCCAGCAGCTTTGGTCAGGGGGGAATCGACGAGCAGTACTTC.

The rearrangement joins TRBV2 to TRBJ2-5; D gene uncertain. Trimming pared 3 bases from V and 2 bases from J, leaving 7 bases between. Germline CDR1 SNHLY, CDR2 FYNNEI. The CDR3 length is 13 residues. CDR3 sequence: CASSEYYQETQYF. CDR3 nucleotides: TGTGCCAGCAGTGAGTACTATCAAGAGACCCAGTACTTC.

The rearrangement uses TRBV18 and TRBJ2-7; 9 nucleotides agree with TRBD1. V gave up 1 base and J gave up 4 bases; unmatched junction bases: 5. Per the germline V gene, CDR1 is KGHSH and CDR2 is LQKENI. The CDR3 sequence is 15 residues long. The DNA of the CDR3 is TGTGCCAGCTCACCACGGACAGGGGTACCGTACGAGCAGTACTTC. Translating gives CASSPRTGVPYEQYF.

J is TRBJ1-2 and V is TRBV6-1; D remains ambiguous. The germline CDR1 and CDR2 sequences are MNHNS and SASEGT. The CDR3 covers 11 residues. The V gene lost 7 bases and the J gene lost 1 base, with 4 bases spanning the gap. CDR3 amino acids: CASTVNYGYTF. CDR3 coding DNA: TGTGCCAGCACTGTTAACTATGGCTACACCTTC.

The CDR3 region has the DNA TGTGCCAGCAGCTCGTCAGATACGCAGTATTTT. This encodes CASSSSDTQYF. The chain is built from TRBV5-4 and TRBJ2-3; D ambiguous. The CDR3 totals 11 residues. The V end was cut by 3 bases, the J end by 4 bases, with 3 bases between. Germline V gene data show CDR1 as SGHNT and CDR2 as YYREEE (reference sequence).

This chain uses TRBV11-2 with TRBJ2-2; 10 bases line up with TRBD1. This CDR3 contains 15 residues. Germline trimming cut 1 base from V and 7 bases from J; bases unmatched to any gene: 3. CDR1 and CDR2 (germline): SGHAT, FQNNGV. The CDR3 sequence is CASSLAWTGGGELFF. The CDR3 bases are TGTGCCAGCAGCTTAGCCTGGACAGGGGGCGGGGAGCTGTTTTTT. Drawing the rest from reference TRBV11-2 and TRBJ2-2, the complete variable domain is EAGVAQSPRYKIIEKRQSVAFWCNPISGHATLYWYQQILGQGPKLLIQFQNNGVVDDSQLPKDRFSAERLKGVDSTLKIQPAKLEDSAVYLCASSLAWTGGGELFFGEGSRLTVL.

The chain joins TRBV9 to TRBJ1-5; no clear D gene. Trimming stripped 0 bases from V and 5 bases from J, with 12 bases between. The CDR3 is 15 amino acids. From germline, CDR1 is SGDLS and CDR2 YYNGEE. In nucleotides, the CDR3 is TGTGCCAGCAGCGTAGGAGAGGGAGTGGATCAGCCCCAGCATTTT. Amino acid sequence: CASSVGEGVDQPQHF.

The rearrangement joins TRBV5-4 to TRBJ1-2; TRBD1 matches 10 bases. Germline V gene data show CDR1 as SGHNT and CDR2 as YYREEE (reference sequence). V shed 5 bases, J shed 2 bases, and the junction held 6 bases outside the gene matches. The CDR3 has 15 amino acids. CDR3 bases: TGTGCCAGCAGGTCAGACAGGGGGCGCAACTATGGCTACACCTTC. Translation gives CASRSDRGRNYGYTF.

This clone was seen more than once but under ten times. The same CDR3 also results from other DNA sequences found in this sample. V and J are TRBV2 and TRBJ2-5; weak D call: TRBD2 (6 bases). The germline gives CDR1 SNHLY, CDR2 FYNNEI. Between the trimmed V and J ends, which lost 0 bases and 2 bases, there was a span of 16 bases. The CDR3 is 17 residues long. The CDR3: CASSEAVGGWEQETQYF. The CDR3 nucleotides are TGTGCCAGCAGTGAAGCGGTGGGGGGTTGGGAGCAAGAGACCCAGTACTTC.

The V gene is TRBV5-1, the J gene TRBJ2-3, with D maybe TRBD2 (6 bases). V gave up 1 base and J gave up 4 bases, with 16 bases separating them. Germline CDR1 reads SGHRS; CDR2 reads YFSETQ. The CDR3 has 16 residues. The CDR3 DNA follows: TGCGCCAGCAGCTTGACGGGACTCCTTGGGGCAGATACGCAGTATTTT. Translation gives CASSLTGLLGADTQYF.

The chain employs TRBV10-3 and TRBJ2-4; 11 nucleotides agree with TRBD2. Germline V CDR1 and CDR2: ENHRY, SYGVKD. Trimming cost V 3 bases and J 5 bases; bases outside gene matches: 12. CDR3 length: 18 amino acids. The CDR3: CAISDPHTSGSLENIQYF. CDR3 coding DNA: TGTGCCATCAGTGATCCCCACACTAGCGGGAGTTTAGAAAACATTCAGTACTTC.

V and J are TRBV7-6 and TRBJ1-3; 8 bases fit TRBD1. This CDR3 is 15 amino acids long. The trim removed 7 bases at V and 3 bases at J, leaving 8 bases unmatched. Per germline, CDR1 SGHVS and CDR2 FNYEAQ. CDR3 sequence: CASTVGQGGGNTIYF. The CDR3 DNA reads as TGTGCCAGCACCGTCGGACAGGGAGGTGGAAACACCATATATTTT.

The chain employs TRBV2 and TRBJ2-7; 10 bases match TRBD2. Germline V gene sequence: CDR1 SNHLY, CDR2 FYNNEI. Unmatched junction bases numbered 14, after V lost 6 bases and J lost 6 bases. The CDR3 length is 16 residues. The CDR3 bases are TGTGCCAGCAGCGACGGTGGGGCTAGCGGGAGTGGCGAGCAGTACTTC. Translated, it gives CASSDGGASGSGEQYF.